This TCR beta chain was obtained from a study of cytomegalovirus exposure and HLA in healthy donors. Overall study: Earlier, approximately 110 million unique TCR beta sequences were recovered from roughly 180 million T cells by an analysis. Study-level points and caveats: Among donors in an Asian-associated ancestry cluster, a later analysis reportedly found fewer N-insertions than the approximately 670-donor mean. Most TCR beta V segments were productive about 90% or about 30% of the time in an earlier analysis.

Germline V CDR1 and CDR2: SGHNT, YYREEE (reference sequence). Trimming took 0 bases from V and 4 from J, leaving 12 bases between them. This CDR3 region has 15 residues. Each of the donors was a healthy bone marrow donor. With respect to this clone: Its specificity is unknown.

PCR involved 60 Vbeta and 13 Jbeta primers. TCRdb's table, derived via immunoSEQ multiplex PCR, lists solely in-frame clones and lacks some. The table lists about 200,000 clones, around nine tenths of them singletons, with 1.5% to 2% in the top ten. V gene TRBV5-4 combines with J gene TRBJ2-3; D uncertain. Sequencing used PBMCs. This clonotype originated in a woman aged 18 to 35 in good health and CMV-seronegative. CDR3 residues: CASSLGSSSADTQYF. DNA for the CDR3: TGTGCCAGCAGCTTGGGGTCGTCGAGCGCAGATACGCAGTATTTT. Variable domain in full (rest from reference TRBV5-4 and TRBJ2-3): ETGVTQSPTHLIKTRGQQVTLRCSSQSGHNTVSWYQQALGQGPQFIFQYYREEENGRGNFPPRFSGLQFPNYSSELNVNALELDDSALYLCASSLGSSSADTQYFGPGTRLTVL.